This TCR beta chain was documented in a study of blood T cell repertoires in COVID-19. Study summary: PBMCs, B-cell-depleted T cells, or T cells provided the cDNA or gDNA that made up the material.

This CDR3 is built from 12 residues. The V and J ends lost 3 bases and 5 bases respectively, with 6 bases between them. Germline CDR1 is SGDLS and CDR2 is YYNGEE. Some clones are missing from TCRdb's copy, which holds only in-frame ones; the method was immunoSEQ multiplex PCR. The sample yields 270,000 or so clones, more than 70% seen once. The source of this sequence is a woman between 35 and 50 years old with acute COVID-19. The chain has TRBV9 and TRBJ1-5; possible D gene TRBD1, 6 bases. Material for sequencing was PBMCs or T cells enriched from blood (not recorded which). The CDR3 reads CASSAGDQPQHF. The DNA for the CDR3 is TGTGCCAGCAGCGCAGGGGATCAGCCCCAGCATTTT.